This T cell receptor beta chain derives from a study of a mutant IDH1 vaccine in newly diagnosed glioma (dated by TCRdb to the early 2020s). For the study in its entirety: Of the approximately 30 treated patients, approximately 62% were male and approximately 40% were female, and the mean age was 40.4 years. Prior to enrollment, standard therapy consisting of radiotherapy alone, temozolomide alone, or radiochemotherapy with temozolomide had been administered to patients, with the combination being received by most patients. Six visits were used for peripheral blood collection: V03 (baseline), V05, V07, V10, V12 and V13. Longitudinal TCRB deep sequencing was done for 25 to 30 treated patients, wherever samples were available for exploratory analyses. Paper-wide results and their limitations: Pseudoprogression seemed to be unrelated to changes in the top peripheral T cell clonotypes found by TCRB sequencing. Vaccine-induced immune responses across multiple MHC alleles were detected in around 92% of patients. The authors noted that analyses of patient blood samples could not be reproduced because of sample limitations. Selection of PBMC samples for TCRB deep sequencing was based on availability.

The time point tag for this specimen amounts to: baseline, week 1 (first vaccination visit). The sample's treatment or condition, from its label and the paper: pre-vaccination baseline after standard-of-care therapy. All donors had newly diagnosed IDH1-mutant astrocytomas of WHO grade 3 or 4 that showed loss of nuclear ATRX. The samples were drawn from NOA16, a multicentre, single-arm, open-label phase I trial in Germany that tested a mutant IDH1 peptide vaccine in humans for the first time. For immunogenicity testing, the blood drawn at visit V03 was used as the baseline sample. Genomic DNA for TCRB sequencing was extracted from EDTA blood using the DNeasy Blood and Tissue Kit. A remark on this clone: Its specific antigen is unknown. No base quality values were provided; no much bigger clone lies one nucleotide off.

Libraries were built with the immunoSEQ multiplex PCR assay. Rearranged TCR beta chain sequences were amplified with the hsTCRB Kit following the manufacturer's protocol. Sequencing of TCRB libraries was carried out on an Illumina MiSeq. The original pipeline was this. The kit vendor's proprietary platform handled demultiplexing, trimming and gene mapping. What TCRdb holds here is the immuneACCESS table cut down to in-frame rearrangements. Part of the clones is not present; checked against another copy, under half of the missing clones reflect an unresolved V gene, and the others are unexplained. The V and J calls and clone size were taken over from that table, and D and trimming were inferred from the DNA. This sample lists over 75,000 clones; about 90% were detected once. The ten largest account for 0.5% to 0.6% of the sample. The germline V gene (reference sequence) provides CDR1 SGHNT and CDR2 YYREEE. V sheds 4 bases and J sheds 6 bases, leaving 14 bases between their ends. From cysteine to phenylalanine, the CDR3 is 14 amino acids long. Only the CDR3 DNA is retained, 42 bases long and in frame from the first base.

This receptor was taken from a woman in her forties or fifties with glioma. The sequences come from PBMCs, collected from a glioma patient treated with radiotherapy, temozolomide or both. Rearrangement joined TRBV5-4 to TRBJ2-1; the D gene is perhaps TRBD1, on 6 matching bases. In nucleotide form, the sequence is TGTGCCAGCAGCCCCACAGGGAATTCCAATGAGCAGTTCTTC. Translated, it reads CASSPTGNSNEQFF.